These 21 T cell receptor beta chains were all obtained from the same sample, sequenced in a study of cytomegalovirus exposure and HLA in healthy donors. The PCR had 60 Vbeta and 13 Jbeta primers. The method was immunoSEQ multiplex PCR; TCRdb's version includes in-frame clones alone and lacks a portion of them. The data hold 120,000 to 150,000 clones, with less than 85% observed a single time. The sequencing sample was made of PBMCs. These receptors were taken from a middle-aged man in good health and CMV-seronegative.

The rearrangement joins TRBV27 to TRBJ2-3; 11 bases are shared with TRBD2. J lost 1 base, V lost 6 bases, and 6 bases had no gene match. Germline lookup yields CDR1 MNHEY and CDR2 SMNVEV (reference sequence). This CDR3 has 16 amino acids. Written as DNA, the CDR3 is TGTGCCAGCAGCTCCACGACTAGCGGGGGCACAGATACGCAGTATTTT. Its translation: CASSSTTSGGTDTQYF.

The gene calls are TRBV11-3 and TRBJ2-1; 14 bases are a match to TRBD2. The ends lost 5 bases at V and 4 bases at J; junction bases unmatched: 4. The germline V gene has CDR1 SGHNT and CDR2 YENEEA. This CDR3 has 16 amino acids. CDR3 nucleotides: TGTGCCAGCAGCGGGACTAGCGGGGGAGATTACAATGAGCAGTTCTTC. Translation gives CASSGTSGGDYNEQFF.

The chain carries TRBV5-6 and TRBJ1-4; TRBD1 matches at 9 bases. This CDR3 comprises 14 residues. Germline V gene sequence: CDR1 SGHDT, CDR2 YYEEEE. After removal of 4 bases from V and 9 bases from J, the junction contained 7 bases not matched to a gene. The CDR3 nucleotides read TGTGCCAGCAGCCGGACAGGGGATTATCAAAAACTGTTTTTT. It specifies CASSRTGDYQKLFF. Filled out from reference TRBV5-6 and TRBJ1-4, the complete variable domain reads DAGVTQSPTHLIKTRGQQVTLRCSPKSGHDTVSWYQQALGQGPQFIFQYYEEEERQRGNFPDRFSGHQFPNYSSELNVNALLLGDSALYLCASSRTGDYQKLFFGSGTQLSVL.

This chain uses TRBV15 with TRBJ2-3, with D tentatively TRBD1 (5 bases). In germline, CDR1 is LNHNV, CDR2 YYDKDF (reference sequence). Trimming pared 1 base from V and 9 bases from J, leaving 11 bases between. CDR3 length: 13 residues. This CDR3 reads CATSRGMGQTQYF. The CDR3 DNA reads as TGTGCCACCAGCAGAGGGATGGGGCAAACGCAGTATTTT.

J is TRBJ2-7 and V is TRBV19; D is possibly TRBD1 (6 bases). This CDR3 region has 14 residues. Trimming stripped 3 bases from V and 1 base from J, with 10 bases between. Germline assignment: CDR1 LNHDA and CDR2 SQIVND (reference sequence). CDR3 nucleotide sequence: TGTGCCAGTAGTATCGAACAGGGTTCCTACGAGCAGTACTTC. Protein: CASSIEQGSYEQYF.

This clone came up once. This chain connects TRBV18 to TRBJ1-6, with 8 bases fitting TRBD1. With V trimmed by 6 bases and J by 8 bases, 9 bases remained unmatched. Germline CDR1 is KGHSH and CDR2 is LQKENI. This CDR3 has 15 residues. CDR3 amino acids: CASSQGQGSDSPLHF. CDR3 sequence (DNA): TGTGCCAGCTCGCAAGGACAGGGTAGCGATTCACCCCTCCACTTT.

The rearrangement joins TRBV7-6 to TRBJ2-7; the match to TRBD1 covers 8 bases. With V trimmed by 4 bases and J by 5 bases, 7 bases remained unmatched. Germline CDR1 and CDR2: SGHVS and FNYEAQ. The CDR3 consists of 14 residues. The CDR3, as DNA: TGTGCCAGCAGCTCCCTGACAGGGGTGAACGAGCAGTACTTC. Encoded protein: CASSSLTGVNEQYF.

The chain employs TRBV11-2 and TRBJ2-2; a weak D match, TRBD2 (6 bases). V was trimmed by 5 bases and J by 7 bases, leaving 14 bases between them. CDR3 length: 14 amino acids. The germline V gene encodes CDR1 SGHAT and CDR2 FQNNGV. The CDR3 loop is CASSPRSRGGELFF. The DNA for the CDR3 is TGTGCCAGCAGCCCCCGGTCGCGGGGCGGGGAGCTGTTTTTT. Complete variable domain (other parts from reference TRBV11-2 and TRBJ2-2): EAGVAQSPRYKIIEKRQSVAFWCNPISGHATLYWYQQILGQGPKLLIQFQNNGVVDDSQLPKDRFSAERLKGVDSTLKIQPAKLEDSAVYLCASSPRSRGGELFFGEGSRLTVL.

This clone has more than one count but fewer than ten. The sample carries other DNA sequences with the same CDR3. The chain combines TRBV7-6 with TRBJ2-1; TRBD2 agrees at 10 bases. Trimming cost V 3 bases and J 0 bases; bases outside gene matches: 11. The CDR3 loop spans 19 amino acids. CDR1 SGHVS and CDR2 FNYEAQ come from the germline V gene. The CDR3 loop reads CASSLVGGAGGRSYNEQFF. The CDR3 nucleotides are TGTGCCAGCAGCTTGGTCGGAGGAGCGGGAGGGCGCTCCTACAATGAGCAGTTCTTC.

This clone was detected only once. The genes are TRBV14 and TRBJ2-5, with a weak D call TRBD2 (5 bases). Trimming removed 3 bases from V and 11 bases from J, with 19 bases in between. Germline CDR1 reads SGHDN; CDR2 reads FVKESK. The CDR3 runs 14 residues. Here the CDR3 reads CASSHPGTNTGQYF. CDR3 bases: TGTGCCAGCAGCCACCCGGGAACTAACACTGGGCAGTACTTC.

In DNA form, the CDR3 reads TGCAGTGCTAGCTACATGGACAGTCAGTACTTC. Translating gives CSASYMDSQYF. V is TRBV20-1 and J is TRBJ2-4; a weak D match, TRBD1 (6 bases). This CDR3 has 11 amino acids. The V gene's germline CDR1 is DFQATT and CDR2 SNEGSKA (reference sequence). Trimming left V 3 bases short and J 12 bases short, with 12 bases between.

The chain has TRBV29-1 and TRBJ2-7, with 8 nucleotides matching TRBD1. The ends lost 6 bases at V and 2 bases at J; junction bases unmatched: 6. This CDR3 has 13 amino acids. Germline CDR1 and CDR2: SQVTM and ANQGSEA. The CDR3 region has the DNA TGCAGCGTCGCGGGACAGGTGACCTACGAGCAGTACTTC. It yields the protein CSVAGQVTYEQYF.

This clone was observed a single time. The chain couples TRBV6-5 to TRBJ2-5; perhaps TRBD1 as D (6 bases). This CDR3 contains 14 residues. The V end lost 6 bases, the J end lost 1 base, and 12 bases lay between the germline ends. Germline V gene sequence: CDR1 MNHEY, CDR2 SVGAGI. This CDR3 is CASSLTRGQETQYF. Written as DNA, the CDR3 is TGTGCCAGCAGCCTTACCAGGGGCCAAGAGACCCAGTACTTC.

This rearrangement joins TRBV5-6 to TRBJ2-7, with 7 bases aligning to TRBD2. From germline, CDR1 is SGHDT and CDR2 YYEEEE. V gave up 0 bases and J gave up 6 bases; unmatched junction bases: 3. This CDR3 spans 13 amino acids. CDR3 protein: CASSLEGRGEQYF. CDR3 coding DNA: TGTGCCAGCAGCTTGGAGGGGAGGGGCGAGCAGTACTTC.

The chain carries TRBV7-8 and TRBJ2-1, with a tentative D call TRBD2 (6 bases). The germline CDR1 and CDR2 sequences are SGHVS and FQNEAQ. V lost 5 bases and J lost 15, with 17 bases in between. The CDR3 consists of 12 residues. CDR3 bases: TGTGCCAGCAGCCCCGGGGGACCTTTCCCGTTCTTC. Encoded protein: CASSPGGPFPFF.

J is TRBJ1-5 and V is TRBV7-8; no clear D. CDR1 is SGHVS, CDR2 FQNEAQ, per germline. The CDR3 totals 14 residues. The V and J ends lost 5 bases and 0 bases respectively, with 8 bases between them. In DNA, the CDR3 is TGTGCCAGCAGCCCCCTTCGTAGCAATCAGCCCCAGCATTTT. This sequence encodes CASSPLRSNQPQHF.

The CDR3 region has the DNA TGTGCCAGTAGTATAGACTTCCCCCAGGGACTAGCGGGGGGAATTGGAGAGACCCAGTACTTC. Translation: CASSIDFPQGLAGGIGETQYF. V and J are TRBV19 and TRBJ2-5; TRBD2 matches 15 bases. Germline CDR1 LNHDA, CDR2 SQIVND (reference sequence). The CDR3 has 21 amino acids. After removal of 0 bases from V and 4 bases from J, the junction contained 15 bases not matched to a gene. Looking up the rest from reference TRBV19 and TRBJ2-5 gives the full variable domain: DGGITQSPKYLFRKEGQNVTLSCEQNLNHDAMYWYRQDPGQGLRLIYYSQIVNDFQKGDIAEGYSVSREKKESFPLTVTSAQKNPTAFYLCASSIDFPQGLAGGIGETQYFGPGTRLLVL.

This chain connects TRBV9 to TRBJ2-3; 9 nucleotides agree with TRBD2. Germline V CDR1 and CDR2: SGDLS, YYNGEE. This CDR3 contains 16 residues. Trimming took 3 bases from V and 5 from J; bases not matched to a gene: 10. In DNA, the CDR3 is TGTGCCAGCAGCGGGGATTTGGGACTAGCAGAAGATACGCAGTATTTT. Protein sequence: CASSGDLGLAEDTQYF.

This clone was seen only once. The chain recombines TRBV6-1 with TRBJ1-2, with D tentatively TRBD1 (6 bases). The CDR3 has 15 amino acids. The germline CDR1 and CDR2 sequences are MNHNS and SASEGT. V gave up 6 bases and J gave up 5 bases, with 19 bases separating them. The DNA for the CDR3 is TGTGCCAGCAGCGAGGGACTACAGGGATCTTATGGCTACACCTTC. Translated, it gives CASSEGLQGSYGYTF.

This clone was observed a few times. The J gene is TRBJ2-3, the V gene TRBV11-3; no clear D. Deletions cut 3 bases from V and 4 bases from J, with 5 bases between. Germline V gene lookup returns CDR1 SGHNT and CDR2 YENEEA. The CDR3 consists of 12 residues. The DNA for the CDR3 is TGTGCCAGCAGCTTTTCGGCAGATACGCAGTATTTT. This codes for CASSFSADTQYF.

The gene calls are TRBV11-1 and TRBJ2-5, with D possibly TRBD1 on 6 matching bases. The CDR3 totals 13 residues. Per germline, CDR1 SGHAT and CDR2 FQDESV (reference sequence). Trimming took 5 bases from V and 5 from J, leaving 12 bases between them. CDR3 region: CASSRGQLETQYF. CDR3 DNA sequence: TGTGCCAGCAGCCGCGGACAGCTGGAGACCCAGTACTTC. The full variable domain, with the rest looked up from reference TRBV11-1 and TRBJ2-5, is EAEVAQSPRYKITEKSQAVAFWCDPISGHATLYWYRQILGQGPELLVQFQDESVVDDSQLPKDRFSAERLKGVDSTLKIQPAELGDSAMYLCASSRGQLETQYFGPGTRLLVL.